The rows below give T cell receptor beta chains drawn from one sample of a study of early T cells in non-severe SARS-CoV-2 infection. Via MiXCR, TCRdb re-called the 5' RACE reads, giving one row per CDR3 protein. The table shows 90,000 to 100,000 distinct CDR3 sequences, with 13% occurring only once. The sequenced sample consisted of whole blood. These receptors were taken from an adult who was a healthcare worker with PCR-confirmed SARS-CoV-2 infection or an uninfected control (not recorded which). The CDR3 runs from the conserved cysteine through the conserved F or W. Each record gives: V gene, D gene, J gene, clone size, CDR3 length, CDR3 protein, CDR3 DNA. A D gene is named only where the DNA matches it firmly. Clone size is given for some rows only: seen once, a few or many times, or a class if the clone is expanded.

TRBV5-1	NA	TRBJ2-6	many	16	CASDGGLHSGANVLTF	TGCGCCAGCGACGGGGGCCTCCACTCTGGGGCCAACGTCCTGACTTTC
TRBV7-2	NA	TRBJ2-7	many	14	CASCLGGSSYEQYF	TGTGCCAGCTGTTTGGGCGGTAGCTCCTACGAGCAGTACTTC
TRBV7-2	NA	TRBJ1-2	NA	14	CASSNRQENYGYTF	TGTGCCAGCAGTAACAGACAGGAAAACTATGGCTACACCTTC
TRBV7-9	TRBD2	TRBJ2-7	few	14	CASSIGTRIYEQYF	TGTGCCAGCAGCATAGGGACTAGAATCTACGAGCAGTACTTC
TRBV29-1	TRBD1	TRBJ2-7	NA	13	CSVGDRGPYEQYF	TGCAGCGTTGGGGACAGGGGGCCCTACGAGCAGTACTTC
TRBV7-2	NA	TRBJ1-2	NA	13	CASSPGRERGYTF	TGTGCCAGCAGCCCTGGACGTGAGAGAGGCTACACCTTC
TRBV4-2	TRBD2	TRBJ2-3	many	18	CASSQEVALAGYTDTQYF	TGTGCCAGCAGCCAAGAAGTTGCCCTAGCGGGGTACACAGATACGCAGTATTTT
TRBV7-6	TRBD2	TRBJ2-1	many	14	CASSSLTSGNEQFF	TGTGCCAGCAGCTCCCTTACTAGCGGGAATGAGCAGTTCTTC
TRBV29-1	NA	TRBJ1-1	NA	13	CSGGRGMNTEAFF	TGCAGCGGGGGACGGGGGATGAACACTGAAGCTTTCTTT
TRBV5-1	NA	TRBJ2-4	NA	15	CASARVRGAKNIQYF	TGCGCCAGCGCCCGGGTTCGGGGAGCCAAAAACATTCAGTACTTC
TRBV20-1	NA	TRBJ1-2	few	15	CSARVSDGALYGYTF	TGCAGTGCTAGGGTTAGCGACGGTGCCCTCTATGGCTACACCTTC
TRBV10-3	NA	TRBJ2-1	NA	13	CAITWAPYNEQFF	TGTGCCATCACGTGGGCCCCCTACAATGAGCAGTTCTTC
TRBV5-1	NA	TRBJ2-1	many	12	CASSETYNEQFF	TGCGCCAGCTCCGAGACTTACAATGAGCAGTTCTTC
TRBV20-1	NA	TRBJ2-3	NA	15	CSASRGGFSTDTQYF	TGCAGTGCTAGCCGGGGAGGTTTTAGCACAGATACGCAGTATTTT
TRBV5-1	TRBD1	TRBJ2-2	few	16	CASSDPGQGKTGELFF	TGCGCCAGCAGCGATCCGGGACAGGGGAAAACCGGGGAGCTGTTTTTT
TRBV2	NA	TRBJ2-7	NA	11	CASRRGYEQYF	TGTGCCAGCAGGAGGGGCTACGAGCAGTACTTC
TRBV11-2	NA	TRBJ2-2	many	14	CASSLRRVVGELFF	TGTGCCAGCAGCCTCCGCAGGGTCGTCGGGGAGCTGTTTTTT
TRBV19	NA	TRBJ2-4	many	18	CASSIVGQSRVAKNIQYF	TGTGCCAGTAGTATAGTTGGACAGTCTCGGGTAGCCAAAAACATTCAGTACTTC
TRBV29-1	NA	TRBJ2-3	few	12	CSVGTREETQYF	TGCAGCGTTGGGACCAGGGAGGAAACGCAGTATTTT
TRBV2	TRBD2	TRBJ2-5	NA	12	CARGLAQETQYF	TGTGCCAGGGGACTAGCGCAAGAGACCCAGTACTTC
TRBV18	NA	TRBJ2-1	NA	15	CASSPQGTTGNEQFF	TGTGCCAGCTCACCTCAGGGGACTACGGGGAATGAGCAGTTCTTC
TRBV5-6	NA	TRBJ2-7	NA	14	CASSLGRGIHEQYF	TGTGCCAGCAGCCTGGGGAGGGGGATACACGAGCAGTACTTC
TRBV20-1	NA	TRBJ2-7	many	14	CSAPKREAPYEQYF	TGCAGTGCCCCCAAGAGGGAGGCGCCCTACGAGCAGTACTTC
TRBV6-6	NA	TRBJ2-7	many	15	CASSEPGGASDEQYF	TGTGCCAGCAGTGAGCCAGGGGGGGCCTCCGACGAGCAGTACTTC
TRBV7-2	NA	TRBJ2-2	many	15	CASSFLGRRTGELFF	TGTGCCAGCAGCTTTTTGGGGCGCAGGACCGGGGAGCTGTTTTTT
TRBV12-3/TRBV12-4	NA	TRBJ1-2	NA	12	CASSPRTDGYTF	TGTGCCAGCAGTCCCCGGACAGATGGCTACACCTTC
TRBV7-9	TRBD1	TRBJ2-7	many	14	CASSKTGEPYEQYF	TGTGCCAGCAGCAAGACAGGGGAACCCTACGAGCAGTACTTC
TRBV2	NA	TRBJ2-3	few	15	CASSEPGGGSNTQYF	TGTGCCAGCAGTGAGCCCGGTGGGGGGTCGAATACGCAGTATTTT
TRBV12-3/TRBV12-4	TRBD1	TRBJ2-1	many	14	CASSWRGQDNEQFF	TGTGCCAGCTCCTGGCGCGGACAGGACAATGAGCAGTTCTTC
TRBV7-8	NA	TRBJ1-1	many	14	CASSSKALPTEAFF	TGTGCCAGCAGCTCAAAGGCCTTACCAACTGAAGCTTTCTTT
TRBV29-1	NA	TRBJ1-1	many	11	CSVSQGTEAFF	TGCAGCGTTTCTCAGGGTACTGAAGCTTTCTTT
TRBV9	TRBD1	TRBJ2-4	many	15	CASSARGLGVNIQYF	TGTGCCAGCAGCGCCAGGGGGCTGGGGGTGAACATTCAGTACTTC
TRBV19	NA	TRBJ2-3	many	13	CASSWGSTDTQYF	TGTGCCAGTAGTTGGGGTAGCACAGATACGCAGTATTTT
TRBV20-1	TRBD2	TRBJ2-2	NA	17	CSARVLAGGSNTGELFF	TGCAGTGCTAGAGTTCTAGCGGGGGGCTCGAACACCGGGGAGCTGTTTTTT
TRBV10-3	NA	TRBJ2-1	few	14	CAISDRASYNEQFF	TGTGCCATCAGTGACCGGGCTTCCTACAATGAGCAGTTCTTC
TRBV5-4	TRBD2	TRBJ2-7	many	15	CASSHSGGTNYEQYF	TGTGCCAGCAGCCATAGCGGGGGGACTAACTACGAGCAGTACTTC
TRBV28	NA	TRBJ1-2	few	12	CASSPPAAGYTF	TGTGCCAGCAGTCCACCGGCCGCCGGCTACACCTTC
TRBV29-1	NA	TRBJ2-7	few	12	CSVEDGRDEQYF	TGCAGCGTTGAAGATGGCAGGGACGAGCAGTACTTC
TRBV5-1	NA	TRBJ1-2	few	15	CASSLAPASFDGYTF	TGCGCCAGCAGCTTGGCACCAGCCTCTTTTGATGGCTACACCTTC
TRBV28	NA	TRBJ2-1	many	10	CASSRVEQFF	TGTGCCAGCAGTAGGGTTGAGCAGTTCTTC
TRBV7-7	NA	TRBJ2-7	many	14	CASSPSDRTYEQYF	TGTGCTAGCAGCCCCTCGGACCGAACCTACGAGCAGTACTTC
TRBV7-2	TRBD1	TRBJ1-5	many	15	CASSLSPTGNQPQHF	TGTGCCAGCAGCTTATCCCCGACAGGGAATCAGCCCCAGCATTTT
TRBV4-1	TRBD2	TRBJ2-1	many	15	CASSQGGGAFGEQFF	TGCGCCAGCAGCCAGGGCGGGGGGGCCTTTGGTGAGCAGTTCTTC
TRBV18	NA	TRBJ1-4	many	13	CASSPSNYEKLFF	TGTGCCAGCTCACCGTCAAACTATGAAAAACTGTTTTTT
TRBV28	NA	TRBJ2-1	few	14	CASSSAPRSNEQFF	TGTGCCAGCAGTTCGGCCCCTAGGAGTAATGAGCAGTTCTTC
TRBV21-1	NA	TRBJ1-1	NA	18	CASRRTLKGTGANTEAFF	TGTGCCAGCAGAAGAACCCTAAAGGGGACAGGGGCAAACACTGAAGCTTTCTTT
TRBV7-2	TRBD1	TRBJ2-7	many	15	CASSPRGQGLYEQYF	TGTGCCAGCAGCCCGCGGGGACAGGGCCTCTACGAGCAGTACTTC
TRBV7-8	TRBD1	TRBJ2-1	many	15	CASSLDRAPYNEQFF	TGTGCCAGCAGCCTGGACAGGGCCCCCTACAATGAGCAGTTCTTC
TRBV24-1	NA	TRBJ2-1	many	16	CATSDSTGREGNEQFF	TGTGCCACCAGTGATTCCACAGGCAGGGAAGGCAATGAGCAGTTCTTC
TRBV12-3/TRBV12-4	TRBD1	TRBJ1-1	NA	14	CASSLGTGVTEAFF	TGTGCCAGCAGTTTGGGGACAGGGGTCACTGAAGCTTTCTTT
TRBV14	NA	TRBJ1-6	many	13	CASSLDPPRPLHF	TGTGCCAGCAGCCTCGACCCCCCCCGTCCCCTCCACTTT
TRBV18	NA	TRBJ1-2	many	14	CASSPPDRDYGYTF	TGTGCCAGCTCACCACCCGACAGAGACTATGGCTACACCTTC
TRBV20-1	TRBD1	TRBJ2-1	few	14	CSVPRLTGDNEQFF	TGCAGTGTTCCCCGGTTGACAGGGGACAATGAGCAGTTCTTC
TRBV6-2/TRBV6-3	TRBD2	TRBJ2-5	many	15	CASSYSGSSGETQYF	TGTGCCAGCAGTTACTCCGGAAGTAGCGGGGAGACCCAGTACTTC
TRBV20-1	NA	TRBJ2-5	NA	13	CSASGTTKETQYF	TGCAGTGCTTCCGGGACGACAAAAGAGACCCAGTACTTC
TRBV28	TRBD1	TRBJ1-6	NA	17	CASGTGGRVSYNSPLHF	TGTGCCAGCGGGACAGGGGGCAGGGTATCCTATAATTCACCCCTCCACTTT
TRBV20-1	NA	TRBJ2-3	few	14	CSARLTAATDTQYF	TGCAGTGCTAGACTGACAGCAGCCACAGATACGCAGTATTTT
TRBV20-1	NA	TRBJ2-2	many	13	CSAPNENNGELFF	TGCAGTGCCCCAAACGAGAACAACGGGGAGCTGTTTTTT
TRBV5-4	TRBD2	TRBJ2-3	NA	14	CASAAGGRPDTQYF	TGTGCCAGCGCAGCGGGGGGGCGCCCAGATACGCAGTATTTT
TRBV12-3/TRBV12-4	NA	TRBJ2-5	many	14	CASSIRGGGETQYF	TGTGCCAGCAGCATTCGGGGAGGAGGAGAGACCCAGTACTTC